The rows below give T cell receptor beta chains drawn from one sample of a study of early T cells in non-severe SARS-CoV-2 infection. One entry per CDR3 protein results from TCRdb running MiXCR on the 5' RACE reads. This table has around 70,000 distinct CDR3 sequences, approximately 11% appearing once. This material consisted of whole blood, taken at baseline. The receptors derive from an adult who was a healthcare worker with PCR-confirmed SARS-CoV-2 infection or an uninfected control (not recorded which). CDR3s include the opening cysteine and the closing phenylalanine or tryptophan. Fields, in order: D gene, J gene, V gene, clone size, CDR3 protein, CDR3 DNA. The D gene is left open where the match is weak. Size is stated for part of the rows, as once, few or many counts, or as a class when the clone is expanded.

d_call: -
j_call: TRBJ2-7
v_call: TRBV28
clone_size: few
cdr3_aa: CASSLPAYEQYF
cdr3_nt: TGTGCCAGCAGTTTACCCGCCTACGAGCAGTACTTC

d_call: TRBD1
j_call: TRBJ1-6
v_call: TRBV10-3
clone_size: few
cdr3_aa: CAISETGGNNSPLHF
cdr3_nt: TGTGCCATCAGTGAGACAGGGGGAAATAATTCACCCCTCCACTTT

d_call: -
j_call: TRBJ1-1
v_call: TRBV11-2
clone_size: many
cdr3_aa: CASTIGPMNTEAFF
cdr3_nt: TGTGCCAGCACCATTGGGCCGATGAACACTGAAGCTTTCTTT

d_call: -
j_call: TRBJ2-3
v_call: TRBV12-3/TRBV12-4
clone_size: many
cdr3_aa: CASALGGPDTQYF
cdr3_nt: TGTGCCAGCGCCCTGGGGGGGCCGGATACGCAGTATTTT

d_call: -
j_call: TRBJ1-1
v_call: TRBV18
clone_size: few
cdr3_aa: CASSPLEFSAEAFF
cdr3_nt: TGTGCCAGCTCACCCTTAGAGTTTAGCGCTGAAGCTTTCTTT

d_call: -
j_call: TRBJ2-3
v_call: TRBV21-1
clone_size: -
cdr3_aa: CASSKVPERTSTDTQYF
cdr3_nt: TGTGCCAGCAGCAAAGTTCCTGAGCGCACCTCCACAGATACGCAGTATTTT

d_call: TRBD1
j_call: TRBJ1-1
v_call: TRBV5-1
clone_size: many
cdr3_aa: CASSQGQGGTEAFF
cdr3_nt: TGCGCCAGCAGCCAGGGACAGGGGGGCACTGAAGCTTTCTTT

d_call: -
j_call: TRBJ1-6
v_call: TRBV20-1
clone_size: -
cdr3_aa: CSARVTVLNSPLHF
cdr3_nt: TGCAGTGCTAGAGTCACAGTTCTGAATTCACCCCTCCACTTT

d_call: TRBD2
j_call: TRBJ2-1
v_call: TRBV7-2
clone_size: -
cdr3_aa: CASIKAGEFYNEQFF
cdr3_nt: TGTGCCAGCATCAAAGCGGGAGAGTTCTACAATGAGCAGTTCTTC

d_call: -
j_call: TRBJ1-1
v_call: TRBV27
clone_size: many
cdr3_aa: CASRQGGTEAFF
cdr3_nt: TGTGCCAGCAGGCAGGGAGGGACTGAAGCTTTCTTT

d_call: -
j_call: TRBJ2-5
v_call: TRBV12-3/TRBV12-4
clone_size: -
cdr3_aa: CASIGSETQYF
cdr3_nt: TGTGCCAGCATCGGGTCGGAGACCCAGTACTTC

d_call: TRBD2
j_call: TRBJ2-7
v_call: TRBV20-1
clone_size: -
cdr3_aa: CSAGAGREASLEQHF
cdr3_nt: TGCAGTGCTGGAGCCGGGAGGGAGGCTTCCCTCGAGCAGCACTTC

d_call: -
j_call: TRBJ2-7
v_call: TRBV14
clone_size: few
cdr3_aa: CASGETSYEQYF
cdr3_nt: TGTGCGTCGGGGGAGACCTCCTACGAGCAGTACTTC

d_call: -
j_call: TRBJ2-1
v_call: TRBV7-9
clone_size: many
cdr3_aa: CASSPSGTTNEQFF
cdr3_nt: TGTGCCAGCAGCCCAAGTGGGACCACCAATGAGCAGTTCTTC

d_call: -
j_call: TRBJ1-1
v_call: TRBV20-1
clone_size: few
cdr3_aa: CSARDYQQGNTEAFF
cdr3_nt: TGCAGTGCTAGAGATTACCAACAGGGGAACACTGAAGCTTTCTTT

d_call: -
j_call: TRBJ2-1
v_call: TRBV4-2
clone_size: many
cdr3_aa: CASSQDNLLAQSSYNEQFF
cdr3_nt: TGTGCCAGCAGCCAAGATAATTTGTTAGCCCAAAGCTCCTACAATGAGCAGTTCTTC

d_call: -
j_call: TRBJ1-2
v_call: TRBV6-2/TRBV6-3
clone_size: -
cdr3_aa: CASSYTFSSEGFDYGYTF
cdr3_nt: TGTGCCAGCAGTTACACCTTCTCTTCGGAGGGATTTGACTATGGCTACACCTTC

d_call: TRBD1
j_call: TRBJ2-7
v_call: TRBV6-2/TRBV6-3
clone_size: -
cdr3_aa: CASSQTGGNEQYF
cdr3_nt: TGTGCCAGCAGCCAGACAGGGGGCAACGAGCAGTACTTC

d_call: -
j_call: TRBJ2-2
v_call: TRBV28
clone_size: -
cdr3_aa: CASSLTGILTGELFF
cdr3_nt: TGTGCCAGCAGTTTAACAGGGATACTCACCGGGGAGCTGTTTTTT

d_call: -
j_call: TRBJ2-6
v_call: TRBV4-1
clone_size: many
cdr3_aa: CASSNTDGANVLTF
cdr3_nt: TGCGCCAGCAGCAACACTGATGGGGCCAACGTCCTGACTTTC

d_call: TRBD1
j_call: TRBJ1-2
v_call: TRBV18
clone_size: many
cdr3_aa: CASSPQGAGYGYTF
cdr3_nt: TGTGCCAGCTCACCACAGGGGGCTGGCTATGGCTACACCTTC

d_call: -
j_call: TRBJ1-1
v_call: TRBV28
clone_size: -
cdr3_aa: CASTFWRGAGLRWTEAFF
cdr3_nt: TGTGCCAGCACCTTCTGGCGGGGGGCGGGTTTGAGGTGGACTGAAGCTTTCTTT

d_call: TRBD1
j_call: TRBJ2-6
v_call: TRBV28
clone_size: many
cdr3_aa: CASKNPGQGSSGANVLTF
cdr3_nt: TGTGCCAGTAAAAACCCGGGACAGGGAAGCTCTGGGGCCAACGTCCTGACTTTC

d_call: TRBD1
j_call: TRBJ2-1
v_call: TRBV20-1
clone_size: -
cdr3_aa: CSAKLHTGGIPLNEQFF
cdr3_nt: TGCAGTGCTAAACTTCACACAGGGGGCATTCCCCTCAATGAGCAGTTCTTC

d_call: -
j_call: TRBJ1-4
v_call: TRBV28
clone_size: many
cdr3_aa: CASRSFVNEKLFF
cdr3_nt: TGTGCCAGCAGGTCGTTTGTTAATGAAAAACTGTTTTTT

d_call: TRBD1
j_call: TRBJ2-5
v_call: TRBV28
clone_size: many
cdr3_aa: CASSDRAQETQYF
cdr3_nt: TGTGCCAGCAGCGACAGGGCCCAAGAGACCCAGTACTTC

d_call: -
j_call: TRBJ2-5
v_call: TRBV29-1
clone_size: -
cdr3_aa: CSVAPGLRETQYF
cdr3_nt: TGCAGCGTTGCCCCGGGACTTCGCGAGACCCAGTACTTC

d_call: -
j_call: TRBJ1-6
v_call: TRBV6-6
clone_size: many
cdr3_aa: CASSLSPHNSPLHF
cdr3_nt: TGTGCCAGCAGTTTATCTCCTCATAATTCACCCCTCCACTTT

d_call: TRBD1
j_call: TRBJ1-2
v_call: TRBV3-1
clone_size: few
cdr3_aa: CASSTYPYRGSDYGYTF
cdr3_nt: TGTGCCAGCAGCACCTACCCCTACAGGGGGTCAGACTATGGCTACACCTTC

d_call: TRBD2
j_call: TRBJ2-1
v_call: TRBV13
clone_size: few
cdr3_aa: CASSRIAGGTPGEQFF
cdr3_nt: TGTGCCAGCAGCCGTATAGCGGGAGGGACCCCCGGCGAGCAGTTCTTC

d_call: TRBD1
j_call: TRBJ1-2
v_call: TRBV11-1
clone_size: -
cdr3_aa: CASSLAGQGYGYTF
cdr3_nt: TGTGCCAGCAGCTTAGCCGGACAGGGGTATGGCTACACCTTC

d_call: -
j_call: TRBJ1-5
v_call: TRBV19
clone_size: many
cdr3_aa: CASSIPRDSNQPQHF
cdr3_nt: TGTGCCAGTAGTATTCCCAGGGATAGCAATCAGCCCCAGCATTTT

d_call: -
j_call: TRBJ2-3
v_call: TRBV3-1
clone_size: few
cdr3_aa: CSSSQGGADFPYF
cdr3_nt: TGTTCCAGCAGCCAAGGGGGAGCAGACTTCCCGTATTTT